The 26 T cell receptor beta chains below come from one sample, sequenced in a study of blood T cells in healthy people across ages. PCR was performed a second time for about 6 to 11 cycles using a sample-barcoded 5' primer and a J-beta primer mix. Each CDR3 protein gets one entry after TCRdb re-called the 5' RACE reads with MiXCR. Of 550,000 to 800,000 distinct CDR3 sequences listed, roughly 21% are singletons. Source material: blood. These receptors came from a man between 65 and 80 years old in good health.

This clonotype occurred a few times. The junction and the germline gene differ at one end; a read error may be behind it. The chain uses TRBV12-3 or TRBV12-4 and TRBJ2-5; maybe TRBD2 (5 bases). CDR3 size: 12 residues. The CDR3 protein is CASSSRAVMKFF. The CDR3 DNA is TGTGCCAGCAGTTCAAGAGCGGTAATGAAGTTCTTC.

The chain recombines TRBV6-4 with TRBJ1-6; D may be TRBD1 (5 bases). V was cut by 11 bases and J by 7 bases, with 9 bases left in between. This CDR3 contains 11 residues. CDR1 and CDR2 from the germline V gene are MRHNA and SNTAGT. The CDR3 DNA reads as TGTGCCGACCGACAGAATTCACCCCTCCACTTT. It specifies CADRQNSPLHF.

There are many counts of this clonotype. The chain is built from TRBV28 and TRBJ2-1; D ambiguous. Germline V CDR1 and CDR2: MDHEN, SYDVKM. The CDR3 extends over 13 amino acids. Trimming left V 3 bases short and J 9 bases short, with 12 bases between. This CDR3 reads CASSFGRHGEQFF. The CDR3 region has the DNA TGTGCCAGCAGTTTCGGCAGGCACGGTGAGCAGTTCTTC.

This clonotype was counted many times. Sequence at one end of the junction differs from germline and may be a read error. The genes are TRBV5-1 and TRBJ2-3; D not resolved. This CDR3 is 13 amino acids long. From germline, CDR1 is SGHRS and CDR2 YFSETQ. The CDR3 DNA sequence: TGTGCCAGCAGTTTATCCAGCACAGATACGCAGTATTTT. It encodes CASSLSSTDTQYF.

The chain uses TRBV5-4 and TRBJ1-3; D uncertain. Germline values: CDR1 SGHNT, CDR2 YYREEE (reference sequence). CDR3 size: 15 residues. V was clipped by 0 bases and J by 2 bases, with 9 bases between them. This CDR3 is CASSLGQYTGNTIYF. The CDR3, as DNA: TGTGCCAGCAGCTTGGGCCAGTATACTGGAAACACCATATATTTT.

This clonotype was observed a few times. J is TRBJ2-6 and V is TRBV18, with D unresolved. The V gene lost 3 bases and the J gene lost 4 bases, with 7 bases spanning the gap. CDR1 is KGHSH, CDR2 LQKENI, per germline. This CDR3 has 14 amino acids. Here the CDR3 reads CASSPMAGANVLTF. CDR3 coding DNA: TGTGCCAGCTCACCGATGGCCGGGGCCAACGTCCTGACTTTC. The whole variable domain, remainder taken from reference TRBV18 and TRBJ2-6, is NAGVMQNPRHLVRRRGQEARLRCSPMKGHSHVYWYRQLPEEGLKFMVYLQKENIIDESGMPKERFSAEFPKEGPSILRIQQVVRGDSAAYFCASSPMAGANVLTFGAGSRLTVL.

V gene TRBV28 combines with J gene TRBJ1-4; 9 bases map to TRBD1. The germline V gene encodes CDR1 MDHEN and CDR2 SYDVKM. V gave up 5 bases and J gave up 4 bases; unmatched junction bases: 5. The CDR3 contains 15 residues. The CDR3 bases are TGTGCCAGCAGTGAACAGGGGGCTGTTAATGAAAAACTGTTTTTT. Its protein product is CASSEQGAVNEKLFF.

In its sample, this clonotype was seen many times. The chain joins TRBV29-1 to TRBJ2-5; D is ambiguous. The CDR3 has 11 residues. The V end lost 3 bases, the J end lost 5 bases, and 7 bases lay between the germline ends. The germline gives CDR1 SQVTM, CDR2 ANQGSEA. The CDR3 nucleotides read TGCAGCGTTGACACGGTTGAGACCCAGTACTTC. Amino acid sequence: CSVDTVETQYF.

There are a few counts of this clonotype. The chain couples TRBV20-1 to TRBJ2-1; D remains unclear. CDR3 length: 12 residues. Germline values: CDR1 DFQATT, CDR2 SNEGSKA (reference sequence). Deletions cut 6 bases from V and 9 bases from J, with 15 bases between. The chain's CDR3 is CSAPQEVGEQFF. The CDR3 nucleotides read TGCAGTGCCCCGCAGGAAGTCGGTGAGCAGTTCTTC.

This clonotype came up a few times. The genes are TRBV12-3 or TRBV12-4 and TRBJ2-7; maybe TRBD2 (5 bases). This CDR3 spans 12 amino acids. V was shortened by 0 bases and J by 9 bases, with 9 bases between the two germline ends. The CDR3 coding sequence is TGTGCCAGCAGTTTAGCGACGGGGTGGCAGTACTTC. As protein: CASSLATGWQYF.

This chain joins TRBV28 and TRBJ1-1, with 7 bases fitting TRBD1. The V segment lost 6 bases and the J segment 4 bases; nucleotides outside the gene matches: 2. Germline-derived CDR1 and CDR2 are MDHEN and SYDVKM. The CDR3 has 12 amino acids. CDR3: CASSGTVTEAFF. The CDR3 DNA is TGTGCCAGCAGCGGGACAGTCACTGAAGCTTTCTTT.

This clonotype turned up a few times. The rearrangement joins TRBV5-1 to TRBJ2-7; D gene uncertain. V was cut by 2 bases and J by 2 bases, with 8 bases left in between. CDR1 and CDR2 (germline): SGHRS, YFSETQ. The CDR3 spans 13 residues. CDR3 loop: CASSLVPAYEQYF. The CDR3 DNA reads TGCGCCAGCAGCTTAGTGCCAGCCTACGAGCAGTACTTC.

This clonotype was observed a few times. This chain connects TRBV27 to TRBJ2-7; 9 nucleotides line up with TRBD1. The CDR3 is made up of 17 amino acids. The V segment lost 4 bases and the J segment 6 bases; nucleotides outside the gene matches: 16. Germline CDR1 MNHEY, CDR2 SMNVEV (reference sequence). CDR3 nucleotide sequence: TGTGCCAGCAGTTCGCTCACCGGGACAGGGAAGGGTCGCGAGCAGTACTTC. Its translation is CASSSLTGTGKGREQYF.

The V call is TRBV2, the J call TRBJ2-1, with a possible D match to TRBD1 (6 bases). Trimming removed 11 bases from V and 4 bases from J, with 21 bases in between. Germline V gene lookup returns CDR1 SNHLY and CDR2 FYNNEI. This CDR3 has 15 residues. The DNA of the CDR3 is TGTGCCCCCCACCTCTGGCAGGGGACATACAATGAGCAGTTCTTC. Translation gives CAPHLWQGTYNEQFF. The whole variable domain, filled in from reference TRBV2 and TRBJ2-1, reads EPEVTQTPSHQVTQMGQEVILRCVPISNHLYFYWYRQILGQKVEFLVSFYNNEISEKSEIFDDQFSVERPDGSNFTLKIRSTKLEDSAMYFCAPHLWQGTYNEQFFGPGTRLTVL.

The sample holds a few counts of this clonotype. The gene calls are TRBV29-1 and TRBJ2-7; 9 bases are a match to TRBD2. Germline assignment: CDR1 SQVTM and CDR2 ANQGSEA. After removal of 6 bases from V and 4 bases from J, the junction contained 7 bases not matched to a gene. CDR3 length: 13 residues. The CDR3 reads CSVLAGIQYEQYF. The CDR3 bases are TGCAGCGTCCTAGCGGGAATTCAGTACGAGCAGTACTTC.

The CDR3 spells CASGLVSGGPPPISYEQYF. The CDR3 region has the DNA TGTGCTAGTGGTTTGGTCTCCGGGGGCCCCCCACCTATCTCCTACGAGCAGTACTTC. The rearrangement links TRBV12-5 to TRBJ2-7; D is tentatively TRBD1 or TRBD2 (6 bases each). There are 19 residues in the CDR3. V was shortened by 0 bases and J by 0 bases, with 21 bases between the two germline ends. Germline V gene lookup returns CDR1 LGHNT and CDR2 FRNRAP.

This clonotype showed up just a few times. The V and J genes are TRBV7-2 and TRBJ2-7; possible D gene TRBD1, 5 bases. The V gene lost 1 base and the J gene lost 1 base, with 11 bases spanning the gap. The CDR3 is 15 residues long. Germline V gene data show CDR1 as SGHTA and CDR2 as FQGNSA. CDR3 amino acids: CASSLGQGWSYEQYF. Here the CDR3 DNA reads TGTGCCAGCAGCTTAGGGCAGGGATGGTCCTACGAGCAGTACTTC.

This clonotype was seen only a few times. The chain couples TRBV7-3 to TRBJ2-1; TRBD1 agrees at 7 bases. Germline loops: CDR1 SGHTA, CDR2 FQGTGA. This CDR3 is 15 amino acids long. The V and J ends lost 5 bases and 0 bases, in that order; junction bases with no gene match: 4. In nucleotides, the CDR3 is TGTGCCAGCAGCCACCGACAGGGCTCCTACAATGAGCAGTTCTTC. Amino acid sequence: CASSHRQGSYNEQFF.

This clonotype was seen more than once but under ten times. CDR3 amino acids: CASSYPMGGTSYEQYF. The DNA for the CDR3 is TGTGCCAGCAGTTACCCCATGGGCGGGACCTCCTACGAGCAGTACTTC. V gene TRBV6-2 or TRBV6-3 combines with J gene TRBJ2-7, with D perhaps matching TRBD2 (6 bases). CDR1 is MNHEY, CDR2 SVGEGT, per germline. The CDR3 is 16 amino acids. Deletions cut 2 bases from V and 0 bases from J, with 14 bases between.

The J gene is TRBJ2-7, the V gene TRBV2, with TRBD1 matching over 9 bases. V lost 8 bases and J lost 6; bases outside the gene matches: 14. CDR1 SNHLY and CDR2 FYNNEI come from the germline V gene. CDR3 size: 15 residues. The chain's CDR3 is CASDGSGTGSLEQYF. The CDR3 bases are TGTGCCAGCGATGGTTCCGGGACAGGGTCCCTCGAGCAGTACTTC.

The chain employs TRBV28 and TRBJ1-1, with TRBD1 identical over 7 bases. The J segment lost 0 bases and the V segment lost 2 bases, leaving 6 bases of the junction unmatched. The germline gives CDR1 MDHEN, CDR2 SYDVKM. The CDR3 runs to 16 residues. CDR3 coding DNA: TGTGCCAGCAGTTTAAGGGGGCAACTTATGAACACTGAAGCTTTCTTT. Its translation is CASSLRGQLMNTEAFF.

The V gene is TRBV25-1, the J gene TRBJ2-2; 9 bases are shared with TRBD2. The length of the CDR3 is 14 residues. The ends lost 2 bases at V and 6 bases at J; junction bases unmatched: 1. From germline, CDR1 is MGHDK and CDR2 SYGVNS. CDR3 region: CASSEAGGSGELFF. The CDR3 nucleotides read TGTGCCAGCAGTGAAGCGGGAGGGTCCGGGGAGCTGTTTTTT.

The rearrangement uses TRBV29-1 and TRBJ1-2, with TRBD1 as a possible D gene (5 bases). The germline gives CDR1 SQVTM, CDR2 ANQGSEA. The CDR3 extends over 13 amino acids. V lost 8 bases to trimming and J lost 6 bases, with 19 bases between them. The DNA for the CDR3 is TGCAGCCCTCCACGGCTCAGGGACCATGGCTACACCTTC. This codes for CSPPRLRDHGYTF. Full variable domain (rest looked up from reference TRBV29-1 and TRBJ1-2): SAVISQKPSRDICQRGTSLTIQCQVDSQVTMMFWYRQQPGQSLTLIATANQGSEATYESGFVIDKFPISRPNLTFSTLTVSNMSPEDSSIYLCSPPRLRDHGYTFGSGTRLTVV.

This clonotype was picked up a small number of times. This chain connects TRBV5-6 to TRBJ1-2; TRBD1 aligns across 8 bases. Germline loops: CDR1 SGHDT, CDR2 YYEEEE. The junction had 8 bases not matched to a gene; V was cut back by 2 bases and J by 8 bases. The CDR3 totals 14 residues. CDR3 nucleotides: TGTGCCAGCAGCTTCGGACAGGGAGTTGGAGGCTACACCTTC. Translation: CASSFGQGVGGYTF.

This chain joins TRBV12-3 or TRBV12-4 and TRBJ2-7, with TRBD2 identical over 10 bases. The CDR3 is 15 amino acids. J was trimmed by 0 bases and V by 7 bases; bases with no gene match: 6. CDR3 sequence: CASTRTSGASYEQYF. The CDR3 DNA follows: TGTGCCAGCACACGTACTAGCGGGGCCTCCTACGAGCAGTACTTC.

V and J are TRBV6-6 and TRBJ2-5, with 7 bases identical to TRBD1. The J call could be wrong; TRBJ2-7 is a better fit for the DNA end. The germline V gene has CDR1 MNHNY and CDR2 SVGAGI (reference sequence). The CDR3 consists of 15 residues. The chain's CDR3 is CASSSGTVSTNEQYF. CDR3 DNA sequence: TGTGCCAGCAGTTCCGGGACAGTTTCCACCAACGAGCAGTACTTC.